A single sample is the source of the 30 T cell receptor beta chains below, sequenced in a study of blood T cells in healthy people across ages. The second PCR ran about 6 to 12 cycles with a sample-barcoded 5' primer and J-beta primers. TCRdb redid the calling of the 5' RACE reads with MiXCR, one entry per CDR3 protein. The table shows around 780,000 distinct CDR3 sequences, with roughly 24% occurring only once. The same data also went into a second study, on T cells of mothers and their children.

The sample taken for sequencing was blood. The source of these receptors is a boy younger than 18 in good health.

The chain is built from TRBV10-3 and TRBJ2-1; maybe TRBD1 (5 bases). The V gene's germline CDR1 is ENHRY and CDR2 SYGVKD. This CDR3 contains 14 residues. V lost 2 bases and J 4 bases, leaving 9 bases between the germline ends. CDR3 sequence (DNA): TGTGCCATCAGTGAGGGGGCCCCTTACAATGAGCAGTTCTTC. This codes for CAISEGAPYNEQFF.

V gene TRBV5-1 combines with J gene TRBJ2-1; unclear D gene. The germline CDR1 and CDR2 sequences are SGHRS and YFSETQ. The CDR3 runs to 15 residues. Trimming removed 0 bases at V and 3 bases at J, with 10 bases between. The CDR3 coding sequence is TGCGCCAGCAGCTTGGATCGGCCAGGCTACAATGAGCAGTTCTTC. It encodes CASSLDRPGYNEQFF.

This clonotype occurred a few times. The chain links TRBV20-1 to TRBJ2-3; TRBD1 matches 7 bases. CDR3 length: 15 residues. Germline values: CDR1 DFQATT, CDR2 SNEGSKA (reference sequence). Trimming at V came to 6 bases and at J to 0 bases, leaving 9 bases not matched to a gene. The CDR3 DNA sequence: TGCAGTGCCCGACAGGGTCGAACTAGCACAGATACGCAGTATTTT. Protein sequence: CSARQGRTSTDTQYF.

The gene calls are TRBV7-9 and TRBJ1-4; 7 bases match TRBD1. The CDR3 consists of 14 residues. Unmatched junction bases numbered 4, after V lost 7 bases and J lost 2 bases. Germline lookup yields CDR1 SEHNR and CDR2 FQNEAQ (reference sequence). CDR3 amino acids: CASTPGQTNEKLFF. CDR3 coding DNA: TGTGCCAGCACTCCGGGACAGACTAATGAAAAACTGTTTTTT.

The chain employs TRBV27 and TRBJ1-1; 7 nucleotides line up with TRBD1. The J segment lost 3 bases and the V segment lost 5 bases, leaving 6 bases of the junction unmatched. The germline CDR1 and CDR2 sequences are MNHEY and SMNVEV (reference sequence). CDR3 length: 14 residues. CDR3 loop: CASSTRDSDTEAFF. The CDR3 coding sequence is TGTGCCAGCAGTACCCGGGACAGTGACACTGAAGCTTTCTTT.

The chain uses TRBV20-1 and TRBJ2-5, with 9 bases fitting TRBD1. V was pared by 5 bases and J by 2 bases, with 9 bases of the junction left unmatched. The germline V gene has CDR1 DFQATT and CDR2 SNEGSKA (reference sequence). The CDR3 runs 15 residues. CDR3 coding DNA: TGCAGTGCTGAGAGACAGGGGGTTGTTCAAGAGACCCAGTACTTC. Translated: CSAERQGVVQETQYF.

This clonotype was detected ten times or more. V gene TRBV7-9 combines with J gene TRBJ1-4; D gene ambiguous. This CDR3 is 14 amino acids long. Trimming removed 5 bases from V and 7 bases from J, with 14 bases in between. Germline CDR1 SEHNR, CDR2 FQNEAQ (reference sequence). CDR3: CASSLGPWGEKLFF. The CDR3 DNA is TGTGCCAGCAGCCTCGGGCCTTGGGGTGAAAAACTGTTTTTT.

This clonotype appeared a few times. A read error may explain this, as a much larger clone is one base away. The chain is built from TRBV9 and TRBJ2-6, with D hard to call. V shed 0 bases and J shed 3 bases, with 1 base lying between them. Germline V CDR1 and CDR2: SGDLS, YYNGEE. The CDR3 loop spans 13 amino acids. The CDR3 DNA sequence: TGTGCCAGCAGCGTAGGTGGGGCCAACGTCCTGACTTTC. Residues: CASSVGGANVLTF.

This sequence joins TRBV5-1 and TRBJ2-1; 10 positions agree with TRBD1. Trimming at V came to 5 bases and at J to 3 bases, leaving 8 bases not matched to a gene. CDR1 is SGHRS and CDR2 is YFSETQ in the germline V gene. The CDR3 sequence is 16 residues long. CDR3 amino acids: CASRYPGQGIYNEQFF. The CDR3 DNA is TGCGCCAGCAGGTATCCGGGACAGGGGATCTACAATGAGCAGTTCTTC.

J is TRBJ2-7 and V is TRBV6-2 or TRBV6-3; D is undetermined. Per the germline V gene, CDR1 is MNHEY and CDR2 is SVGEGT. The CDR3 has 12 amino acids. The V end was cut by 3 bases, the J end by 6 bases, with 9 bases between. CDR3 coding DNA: TGTGCCAGCAGTTATTCGACGGGCGAGCAGTACTTC. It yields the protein CASSYSTGEQYF.

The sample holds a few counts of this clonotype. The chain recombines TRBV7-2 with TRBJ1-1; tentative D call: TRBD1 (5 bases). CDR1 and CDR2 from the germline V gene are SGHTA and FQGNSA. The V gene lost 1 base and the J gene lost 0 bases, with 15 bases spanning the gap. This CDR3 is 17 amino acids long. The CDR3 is CASSLGVGAAMNTEAFF. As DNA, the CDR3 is TGTGCCAGCAGCTTAGGTGTAGGGGCAGCGATGAACACTGAAGCTTTCTTT.

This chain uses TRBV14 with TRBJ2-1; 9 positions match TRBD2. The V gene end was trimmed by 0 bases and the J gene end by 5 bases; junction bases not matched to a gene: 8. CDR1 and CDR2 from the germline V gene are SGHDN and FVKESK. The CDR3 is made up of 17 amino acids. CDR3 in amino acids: CASSQDRGLAGNNEQFF. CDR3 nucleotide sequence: TGTGCCAGCAGCCAAGATCGCGGGCTAGCGGGAAACAATGAGCAGTTCTTC.

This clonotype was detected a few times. The DNA for the CDR3 is TGTGCCAGCAGTGAAGAGGGGACAGCCGAGAGCTCTGGGGCCAACGTCCTGACTTTC. This sequence encodes CASSEEGTAESSGANVLTF. This chain uses TRBV25-1 with TRBJ2-6; TRBD1 aligns across 7 bases. Trimming removed 2 bases from V and 0 bases from J; junction bases left unmatched: 10. The CDR3 extends over 19 amino acids. Germline CDR1 is MGHDK and CDR2 is SYGVNS.

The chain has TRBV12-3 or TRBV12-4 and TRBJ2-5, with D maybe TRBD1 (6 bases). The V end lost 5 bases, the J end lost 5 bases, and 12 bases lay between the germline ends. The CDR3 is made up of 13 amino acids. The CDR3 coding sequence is TGTGCCAGCAGTCCAGGGGTTTCGGAGACCCAGTACTTC. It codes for CASSPGVSETQYF.

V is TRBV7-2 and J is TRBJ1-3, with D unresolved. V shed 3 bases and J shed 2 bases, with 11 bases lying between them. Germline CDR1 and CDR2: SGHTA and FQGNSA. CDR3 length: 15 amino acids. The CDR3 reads CASSFGPAPGNTIYF. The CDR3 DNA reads TGTGCCAGCAGCTTCGGCCCGGCCCCTGGAAACACCATATATTTT. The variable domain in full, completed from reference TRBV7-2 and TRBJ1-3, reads GAGVSQSPSNKVTEKGKDVELRCDPISGHTALYWYRQSLGQGLEFLIYFQGNSAPDKSGLPSDRFSAERTGGSVSTLTIQRTQQEDSAVYLCASSFGPAPGNTIYFGEGSWLTVV.

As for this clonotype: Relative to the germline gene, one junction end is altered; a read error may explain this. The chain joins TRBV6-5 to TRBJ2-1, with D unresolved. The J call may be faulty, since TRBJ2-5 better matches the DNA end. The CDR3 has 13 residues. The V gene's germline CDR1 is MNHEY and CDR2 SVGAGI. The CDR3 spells CTSRRQVAETQYF. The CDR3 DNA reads TGTACCAGCAGGCGCCAGGTGGCAGAGACCCAGTACTTC.

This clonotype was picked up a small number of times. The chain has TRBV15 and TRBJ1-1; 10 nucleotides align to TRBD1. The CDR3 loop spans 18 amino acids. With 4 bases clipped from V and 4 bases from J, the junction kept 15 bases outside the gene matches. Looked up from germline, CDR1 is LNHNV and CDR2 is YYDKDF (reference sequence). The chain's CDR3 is CATSNPYGTGERGTEAFF. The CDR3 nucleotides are TGTGCCACCAGCAATCCCTACGGGACAGGGGAGAGAGGCACTGAAGCTTTCTTT.

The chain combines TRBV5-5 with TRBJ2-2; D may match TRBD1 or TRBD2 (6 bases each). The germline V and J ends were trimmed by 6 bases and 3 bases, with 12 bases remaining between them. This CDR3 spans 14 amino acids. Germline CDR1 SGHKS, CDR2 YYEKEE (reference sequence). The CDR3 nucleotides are TGTGCCAGCACCGGGGGCCCTGACACCGGGGAGCTGTTTTTT. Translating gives CASTGGPDTGELFF.

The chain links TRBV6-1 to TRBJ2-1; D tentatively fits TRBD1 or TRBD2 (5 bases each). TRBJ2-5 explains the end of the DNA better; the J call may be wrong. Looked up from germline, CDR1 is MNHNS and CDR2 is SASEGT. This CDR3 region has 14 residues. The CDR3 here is CASSEVEGLETQYF. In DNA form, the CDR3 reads TGTGCCAGCAGTGAGGTTGAGGGGCTGGAGACCCAGTACTTC.

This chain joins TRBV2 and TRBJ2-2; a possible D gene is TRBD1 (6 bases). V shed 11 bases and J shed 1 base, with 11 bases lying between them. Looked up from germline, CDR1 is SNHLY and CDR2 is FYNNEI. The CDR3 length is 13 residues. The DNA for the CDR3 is TGTGCCGGTCAGGGGCTGAACACCGGGGAGCTGTTTTTT. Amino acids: CAGQGLNTGELFF.

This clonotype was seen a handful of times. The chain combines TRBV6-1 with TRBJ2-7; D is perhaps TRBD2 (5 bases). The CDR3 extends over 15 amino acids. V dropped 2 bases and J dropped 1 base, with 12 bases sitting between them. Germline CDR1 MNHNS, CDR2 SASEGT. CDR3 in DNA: TGTGCCAGCAGTGAACGGGGTCGGGGATCCTACGAGCAGTACTTC. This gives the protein CASSERGRGSYEQYF.

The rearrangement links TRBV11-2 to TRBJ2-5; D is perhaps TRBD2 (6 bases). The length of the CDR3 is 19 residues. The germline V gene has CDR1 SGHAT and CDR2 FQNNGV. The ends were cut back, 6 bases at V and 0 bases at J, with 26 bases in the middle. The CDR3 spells CASSFPTLTRSGYQETQYF. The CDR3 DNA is TGTGCCAGCAGTTTCCCAACCCTTACTAGGAGCGGGTACCAAGAGACCCAGTACTTC.

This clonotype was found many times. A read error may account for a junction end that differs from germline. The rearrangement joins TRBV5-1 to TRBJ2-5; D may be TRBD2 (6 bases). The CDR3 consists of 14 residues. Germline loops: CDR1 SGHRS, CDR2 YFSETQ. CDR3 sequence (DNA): TGTGCCAGCAGCTTAGGAGGGTACCAAGAGACCCAGTACTTC. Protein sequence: CASSLGGYQETQYF.

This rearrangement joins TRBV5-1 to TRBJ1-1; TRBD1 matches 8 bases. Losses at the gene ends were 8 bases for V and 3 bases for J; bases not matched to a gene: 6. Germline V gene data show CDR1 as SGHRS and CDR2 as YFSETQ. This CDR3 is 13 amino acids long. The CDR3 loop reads CASKEQGDTEAFF. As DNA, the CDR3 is TGCGCCAGTAAGGAACAGGGGGACACTGAAGCTTTCTTT.

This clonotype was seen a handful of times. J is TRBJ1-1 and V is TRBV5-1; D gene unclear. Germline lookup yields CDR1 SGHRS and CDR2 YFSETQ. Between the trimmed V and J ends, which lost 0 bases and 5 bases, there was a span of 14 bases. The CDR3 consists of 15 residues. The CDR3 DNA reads TGCGCCAGCAGCTTGGCCTCTAATCTGGGGACTGAAGCTTTCTTT. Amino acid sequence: CASSLASNLGTEAFF.

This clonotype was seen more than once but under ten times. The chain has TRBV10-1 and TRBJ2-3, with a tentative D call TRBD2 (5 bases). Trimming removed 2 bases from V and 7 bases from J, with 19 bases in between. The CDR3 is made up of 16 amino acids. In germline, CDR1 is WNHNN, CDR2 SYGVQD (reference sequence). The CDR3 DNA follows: TGCGCCAGCAGTGAGGGGAGATCGCTCGGGTCTCATACGCAGTATTTT. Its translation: CASSEGRSLGSHTQYF.

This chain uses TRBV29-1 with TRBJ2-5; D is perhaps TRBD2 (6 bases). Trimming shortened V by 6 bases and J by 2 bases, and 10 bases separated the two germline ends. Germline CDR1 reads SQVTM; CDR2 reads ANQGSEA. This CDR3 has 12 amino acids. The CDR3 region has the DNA TGCAGCGTGGGACGGGGGCAAGAGACCCAGTACTTC. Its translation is CSVGRGQETQYF.

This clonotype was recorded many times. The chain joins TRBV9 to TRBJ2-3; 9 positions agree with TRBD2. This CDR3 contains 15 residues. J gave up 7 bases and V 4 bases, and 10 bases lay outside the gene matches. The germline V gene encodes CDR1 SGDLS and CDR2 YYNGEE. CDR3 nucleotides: TGTGCCAGCAGCCAGCACGGCGGGGGGGCGAATACGCAGTATTTT. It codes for CASSQHGGGANTQYF.

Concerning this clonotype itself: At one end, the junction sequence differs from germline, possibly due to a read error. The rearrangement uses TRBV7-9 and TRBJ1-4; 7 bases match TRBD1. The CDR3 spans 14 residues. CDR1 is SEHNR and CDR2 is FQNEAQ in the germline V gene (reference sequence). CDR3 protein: CASSPDRTNERLFF. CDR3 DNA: TGTGCCAGCAGCCCGGACAGGACTAATGAAAGACTGTTTTTT.

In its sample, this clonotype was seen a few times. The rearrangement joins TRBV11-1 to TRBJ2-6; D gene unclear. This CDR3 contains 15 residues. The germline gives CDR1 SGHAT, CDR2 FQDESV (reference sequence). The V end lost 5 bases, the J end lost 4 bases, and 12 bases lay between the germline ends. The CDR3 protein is CASSLYLPGANVLTF. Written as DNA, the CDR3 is TGTGCCAGCAGCCTATATCTCCCCGGGGCCAACGTCCTGACTTTC.